This T cell receptor beta chain was captured by sequencing in a study of shared clonotypes between healthy human individuals. Study results and caveats: Sharing across a few donors was seen in about 5% of naive CD4 clonotypes.

In the naive CD8 group, cells lacked CD45RO and were positively selected for CCR7, so terminally differentiated effector memory CD45RA+ cells were left out. TCRdb keeps only in-frame clones here, not all; method: immunoSEQ multiplex PCR. The sample has hundreds of thousands of clones, 96% seen once. As to this clone: Its antigen is unidentified.

The CDR3 has 14 amino acids. Germline CDR1 reads MNHEY; CDR2 reads SMNVEV (reference sequence). The V gene lost 4 bases and the J gene lost 1 base, with 7 bases spanning the gap. This chain links TRBV27 with TRBJ2-2, with D possibly matching TRBD2 (5 bases). Sequenced input: naive CD8+ T cells sorted from blood. The sequence derives from a woman in her twenties or thirties in good health. The DNA of the CDR3 is TGTGCCAGCAGTTGGAGCGGGAACACCGGGGAGCTGTTTTTT. It encodes CASSWSGNTGELFF.